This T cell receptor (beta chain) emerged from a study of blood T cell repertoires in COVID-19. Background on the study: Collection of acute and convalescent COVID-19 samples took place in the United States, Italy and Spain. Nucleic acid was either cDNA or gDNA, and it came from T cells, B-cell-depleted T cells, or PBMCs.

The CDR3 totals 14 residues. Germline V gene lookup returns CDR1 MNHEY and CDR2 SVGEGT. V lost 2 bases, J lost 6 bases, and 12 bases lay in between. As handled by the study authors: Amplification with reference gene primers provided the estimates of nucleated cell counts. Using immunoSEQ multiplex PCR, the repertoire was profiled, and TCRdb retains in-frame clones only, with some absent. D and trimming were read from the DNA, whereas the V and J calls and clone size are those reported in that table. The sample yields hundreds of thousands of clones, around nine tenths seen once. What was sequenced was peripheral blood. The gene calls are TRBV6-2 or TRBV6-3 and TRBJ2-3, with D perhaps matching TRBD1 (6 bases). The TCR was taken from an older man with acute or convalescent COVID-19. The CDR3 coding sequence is TGTGCCAGCAGTTACCAGGGGACATGGGATACGCAGTATTTT. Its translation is CASSYQGTWDTQYF.